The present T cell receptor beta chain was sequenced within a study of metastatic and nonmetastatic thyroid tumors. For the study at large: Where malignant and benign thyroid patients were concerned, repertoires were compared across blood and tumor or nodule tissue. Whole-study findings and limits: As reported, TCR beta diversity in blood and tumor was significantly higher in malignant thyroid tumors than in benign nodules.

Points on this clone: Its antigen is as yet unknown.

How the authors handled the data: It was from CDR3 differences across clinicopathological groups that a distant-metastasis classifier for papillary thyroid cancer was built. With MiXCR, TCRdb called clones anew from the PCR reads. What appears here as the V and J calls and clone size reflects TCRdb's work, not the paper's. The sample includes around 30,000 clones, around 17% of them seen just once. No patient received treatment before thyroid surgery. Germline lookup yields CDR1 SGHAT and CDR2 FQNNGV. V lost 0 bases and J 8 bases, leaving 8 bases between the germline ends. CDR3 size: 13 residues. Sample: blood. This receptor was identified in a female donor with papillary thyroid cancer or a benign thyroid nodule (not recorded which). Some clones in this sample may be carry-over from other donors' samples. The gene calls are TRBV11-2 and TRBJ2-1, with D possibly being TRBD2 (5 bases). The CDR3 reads CASSLDLADEQFF. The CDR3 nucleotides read TGTGCCAGCAGCTTAGATCTAGCTGATGAGCAGTTCTTC.